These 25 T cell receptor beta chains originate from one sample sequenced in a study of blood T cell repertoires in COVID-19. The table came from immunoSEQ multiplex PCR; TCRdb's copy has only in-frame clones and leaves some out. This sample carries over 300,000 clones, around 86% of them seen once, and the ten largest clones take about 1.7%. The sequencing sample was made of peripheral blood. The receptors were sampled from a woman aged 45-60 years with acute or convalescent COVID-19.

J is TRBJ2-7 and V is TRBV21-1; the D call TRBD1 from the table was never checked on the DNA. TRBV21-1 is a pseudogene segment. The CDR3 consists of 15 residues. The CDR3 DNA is TGTGCCAGCAGCAAGGACAGTGAGAGCTCCTACGAGCAGTACTTC. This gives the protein CASSKDSESSYEQYF.

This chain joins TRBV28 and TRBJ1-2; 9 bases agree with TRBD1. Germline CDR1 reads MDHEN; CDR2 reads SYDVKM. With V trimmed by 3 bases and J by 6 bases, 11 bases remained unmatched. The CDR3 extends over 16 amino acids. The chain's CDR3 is CASSFYNRGHRDGYTF. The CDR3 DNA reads TGTGCCAGCAGTTTTTACAACAGGGGGCATCGCGATGGCTACACCTTC.

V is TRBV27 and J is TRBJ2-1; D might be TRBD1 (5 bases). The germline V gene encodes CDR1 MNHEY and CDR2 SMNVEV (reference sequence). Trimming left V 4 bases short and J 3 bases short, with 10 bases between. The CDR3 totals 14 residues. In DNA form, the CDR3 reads TGTGCCAGCAGTTATGGGGCTAGCTACAATGAGCAGTTCTTC. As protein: CASSYGASYNEQFF.

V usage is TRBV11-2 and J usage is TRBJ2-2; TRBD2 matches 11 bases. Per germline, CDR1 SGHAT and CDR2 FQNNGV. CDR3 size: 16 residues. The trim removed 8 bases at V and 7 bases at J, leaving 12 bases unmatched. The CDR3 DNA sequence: TGTGCCAGCCACGTACTAGCGGGAGTTTACATCGGGGAGCTGTTTTTT. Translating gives CASHVLAGVYIGELFF.

This CDR3 is CASSIQQGTEQYF. The CDR3 region has the DNA TGTGCCAGTAGTATACAACAGGGGACCGAGCAGTACTTC. This chain joins TRBV19 and TRBJ2-7; 7 bases are shared with TRBD1. Per germline, CDR1 LNHDA and CDR2 SQIVND (reference sequence). The CDR3 totals 13 residues. The trim removed 2 bases at V and 6 bases at J, leaving 4 bases unmatched. Filled out from reference TRBV19 and TRBJ2-7, the complete variable domain reads DGGITQSPKYLFRKEGQNVTLSCEQNLNHDAMYWYRQDPGQGLRLIYYSQIVNDFQKGDIAEGYSVSREKKESFPLTVTSAQKNPTAFYLCASSIQQGTEQYFGPGTRLTVT.

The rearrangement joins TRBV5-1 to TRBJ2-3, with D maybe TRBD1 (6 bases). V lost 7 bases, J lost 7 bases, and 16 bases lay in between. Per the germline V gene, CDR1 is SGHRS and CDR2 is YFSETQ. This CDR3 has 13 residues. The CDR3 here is CASSRTEVYTQYF. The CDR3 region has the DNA TGCGCCAGCTCCAGGACAGAGGTTTATACGCAGTATTTT.

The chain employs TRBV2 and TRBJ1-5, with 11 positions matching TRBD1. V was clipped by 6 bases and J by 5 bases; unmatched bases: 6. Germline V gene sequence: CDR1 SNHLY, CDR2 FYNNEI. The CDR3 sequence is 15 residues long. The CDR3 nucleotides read TGTGCCAGCAGCACCGGACAGGGGGCTTATCAGCCCCAGCATTTT. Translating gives CASSTGQGAYQPQHF.

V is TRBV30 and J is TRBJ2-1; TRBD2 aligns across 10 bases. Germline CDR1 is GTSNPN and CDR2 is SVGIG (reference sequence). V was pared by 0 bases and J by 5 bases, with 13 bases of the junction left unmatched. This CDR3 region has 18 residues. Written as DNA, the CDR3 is TGTGCCTGGAGTGTACTAAGCGGGAGGGCCCCTTTCCACAATGAGCAGTTCTTC. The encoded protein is CAWSVLSGRAPFHNEQFF.

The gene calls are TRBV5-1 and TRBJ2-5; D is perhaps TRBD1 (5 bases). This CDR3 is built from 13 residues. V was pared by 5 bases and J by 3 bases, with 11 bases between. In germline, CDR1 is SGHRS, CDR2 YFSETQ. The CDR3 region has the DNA TGCGCCAGCAGGCTTCAGGGCGAAGAGACCCAGTACTTC. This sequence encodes CASRLQGEETQYF.

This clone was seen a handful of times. In DNA, the CDR3 is TGTGCCAGCAGCTTAAACAGCGGGAGGGACCCCTACGAGCAGTACTTC. Its protein is CASSLNSGRDPYEQYF. The chain has TRBV7-2 and TRBJ2-7, with 10 bases matching TRBD2. The CDR3 loop spans 16 amino acids. Germline V gene data show CDR1 as SGHTA and CDR2 as FQGNSA. The J segment lost 2 bases and the V segment lost 2 bases, leaving 6 bases of the junction unmatched.

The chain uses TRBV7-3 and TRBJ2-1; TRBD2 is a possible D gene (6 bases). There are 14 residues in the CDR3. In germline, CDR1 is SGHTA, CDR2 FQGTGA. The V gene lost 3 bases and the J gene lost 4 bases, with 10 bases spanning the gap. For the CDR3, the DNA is TGTGCCAGCAGCTTGGCTAGCGAGTACAATGAGCAGTTCTTC. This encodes CASSLASEYNEQFF.

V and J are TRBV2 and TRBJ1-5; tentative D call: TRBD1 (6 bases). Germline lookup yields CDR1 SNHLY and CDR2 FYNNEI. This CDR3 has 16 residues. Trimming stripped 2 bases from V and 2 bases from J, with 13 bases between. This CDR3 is CASSEFRGRGNQPQHF. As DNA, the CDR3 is TGTGCCAGCAGTGAATTCAGGGGAAGGGGCAATCAGCCCCAGCATTTT.

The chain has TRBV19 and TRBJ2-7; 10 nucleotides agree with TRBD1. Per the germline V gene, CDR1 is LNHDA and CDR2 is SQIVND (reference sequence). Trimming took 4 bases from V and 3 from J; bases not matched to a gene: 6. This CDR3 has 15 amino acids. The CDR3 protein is CASSNPRDRGYEQYF. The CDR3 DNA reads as TGTGCCAGTAGTAACCCCCGGGACAGGGGCTACGAGCAGTACTTC.

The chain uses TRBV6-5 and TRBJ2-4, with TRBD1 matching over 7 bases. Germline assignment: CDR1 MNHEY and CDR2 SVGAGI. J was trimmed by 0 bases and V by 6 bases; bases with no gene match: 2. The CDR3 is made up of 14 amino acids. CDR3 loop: CASRQGLAKNIQYF. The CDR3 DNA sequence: TGTGCCAGCAGACAGGGGCTAGCCAAAAACATTCAGTACTTC.

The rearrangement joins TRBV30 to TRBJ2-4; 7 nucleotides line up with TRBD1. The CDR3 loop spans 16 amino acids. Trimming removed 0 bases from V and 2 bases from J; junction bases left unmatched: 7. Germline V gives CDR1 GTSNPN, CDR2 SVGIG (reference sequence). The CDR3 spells CAWSVTGQMTKNIQYF. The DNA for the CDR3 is TGTGCCTGGAGTGTAACGGGACAGATGACCAAAAACATTCAGTACTTC.

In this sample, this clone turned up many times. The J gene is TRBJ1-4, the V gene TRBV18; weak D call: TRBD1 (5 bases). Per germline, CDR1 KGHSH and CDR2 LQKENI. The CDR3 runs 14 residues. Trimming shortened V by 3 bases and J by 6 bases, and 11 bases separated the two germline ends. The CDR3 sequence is CASSPSQVDEKLFF. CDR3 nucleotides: TGTGCCAGCTCACCGTCACAGGTCGATGAAAAACTGTTTTTT. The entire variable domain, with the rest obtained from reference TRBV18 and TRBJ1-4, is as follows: NAGVMQNPRHLVRRRGQEARLRCSPMKGHSHVYWYRQLPEEGLKFMVYLQKENIIDESGMPKERFSAEFPKEGPSILRIQQVVRGDSAAYFCASSPSQVDEKLFFGSGTQLSVL.

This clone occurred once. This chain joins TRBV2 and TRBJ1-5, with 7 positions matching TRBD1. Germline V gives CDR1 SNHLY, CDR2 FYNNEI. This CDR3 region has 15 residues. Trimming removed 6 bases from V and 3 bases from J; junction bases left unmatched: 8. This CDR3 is CASRSPTGDNQPQHF. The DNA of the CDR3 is TGTGCCAGCAGATCCCCCACAGGGGACAATCAGCCCCAGCATTTT. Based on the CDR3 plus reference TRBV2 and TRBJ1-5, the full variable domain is EPEVTQTPSHQVTQMGQEVILRCVPISNHLYFYWYRQILGQKVEFLVSFYNNEISEKSEIFDDQFSVERPDGSNFTLKIRSTKLEDSAMYFCASRSPTGDNQPQHFGDGTRLSIL.

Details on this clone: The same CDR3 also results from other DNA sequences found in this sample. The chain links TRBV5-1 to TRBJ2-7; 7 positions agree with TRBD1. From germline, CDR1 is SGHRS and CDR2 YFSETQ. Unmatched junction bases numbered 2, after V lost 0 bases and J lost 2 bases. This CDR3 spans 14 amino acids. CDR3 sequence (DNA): TGCGCCAGCAGCTTGGGGCAGGGGGCCTACGAGCAGTACTTC. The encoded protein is CASSLGQGAYEQYF.

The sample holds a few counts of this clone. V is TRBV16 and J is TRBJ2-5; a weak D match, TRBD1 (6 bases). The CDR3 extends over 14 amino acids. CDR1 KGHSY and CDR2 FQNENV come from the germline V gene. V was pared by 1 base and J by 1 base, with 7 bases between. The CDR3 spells CASSQWGPQETQYF. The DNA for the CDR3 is TGTGCCAGCAGCCAATGGGGGCCCCAAGAGACCCAGTACTTC.

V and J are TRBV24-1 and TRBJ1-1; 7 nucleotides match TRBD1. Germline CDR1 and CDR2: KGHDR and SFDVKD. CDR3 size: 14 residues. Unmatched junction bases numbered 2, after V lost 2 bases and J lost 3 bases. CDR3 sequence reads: CATSDSTGDTEAFF. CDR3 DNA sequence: TGTGCCACCAGTGATTCTACAGGGGACACTGAAGCTTTCTTT.

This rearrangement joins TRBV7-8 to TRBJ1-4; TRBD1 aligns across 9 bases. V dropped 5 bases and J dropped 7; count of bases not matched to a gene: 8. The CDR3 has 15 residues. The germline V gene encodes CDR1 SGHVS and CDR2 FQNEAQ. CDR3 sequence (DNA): TGTGCCAGCAGCGCCCGACAGGGGGTTAGTGAAAAACTGTTTTTT. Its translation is CASSARQGVSEKLFF. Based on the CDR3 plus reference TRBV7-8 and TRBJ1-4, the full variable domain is GAGVSQSPRYKVAKRGQDVALRCDPISGHVSLFWYQQALGQGPEFLTYFQNEAQLDKSGLPSDRFFAERPEGSVSTLKIQRTQQEDSAVYLCASSARQGVSEKLFFGSGTQLSVL.

CDR3 protein: CASSLEAFPGYTF. The CDR3 DNA is TGCGCCAGCAGCTTGGAAGCCTTTCCTGGCTACACCTTC. The V gene is TRBV5-1, the J gene TRBJ1-2; no clear D. Trimming stripped 0 bases from V and 7 bases from J, with 10 bases between. Germline V CDR1 and CDR2: SGHRS, YFSETQ. The CDR3 length is 13 residues.

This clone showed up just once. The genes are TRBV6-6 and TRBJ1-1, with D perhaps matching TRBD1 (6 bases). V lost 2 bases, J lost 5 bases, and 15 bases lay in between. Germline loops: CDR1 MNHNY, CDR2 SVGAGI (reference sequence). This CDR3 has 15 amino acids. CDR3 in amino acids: CASSYLVGAGTEAFF. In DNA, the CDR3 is TGTGCCAGCAGTTACCTGGTGGGGGCTGGTACTGAAGCTTTCTTT.

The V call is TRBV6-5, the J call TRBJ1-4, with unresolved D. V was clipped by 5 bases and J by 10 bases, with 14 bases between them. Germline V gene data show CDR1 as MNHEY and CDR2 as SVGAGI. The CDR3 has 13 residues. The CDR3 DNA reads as TGTGCCAGCAGTAAGGCCCCAGGAGGAAAACTGTTTTTT. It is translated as CASSKAPGGKLFF.

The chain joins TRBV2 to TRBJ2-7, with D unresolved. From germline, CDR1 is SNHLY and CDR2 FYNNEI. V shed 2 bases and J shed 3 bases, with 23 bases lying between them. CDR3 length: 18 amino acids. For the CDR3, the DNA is TGTGCCAGCAGTGAACACCTGGCAGGCCGACCCGACCTCTACGAGCAGTACTTC. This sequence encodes CASSEHLAGRPDLYEQYF.